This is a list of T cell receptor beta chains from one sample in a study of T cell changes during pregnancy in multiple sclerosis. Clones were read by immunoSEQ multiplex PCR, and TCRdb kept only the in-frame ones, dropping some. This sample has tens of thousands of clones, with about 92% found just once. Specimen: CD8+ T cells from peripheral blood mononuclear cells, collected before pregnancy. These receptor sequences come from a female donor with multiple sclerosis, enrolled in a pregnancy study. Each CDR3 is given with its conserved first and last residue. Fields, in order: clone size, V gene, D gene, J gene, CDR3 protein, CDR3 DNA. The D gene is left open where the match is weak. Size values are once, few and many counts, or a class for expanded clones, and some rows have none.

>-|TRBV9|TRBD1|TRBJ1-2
CASSEDRLPASGYGYTF
TGTGCCAGCAGCGAGGACAGGCTCCCCGCTAGTGGGTATGGCTACACCTTC
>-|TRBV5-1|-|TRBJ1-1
CASSSPLQGLNTEAFF
TGCGCCAGCAGCTCTCCCCTTCAGGGATTGAACACTGAAGCTTTCTTT
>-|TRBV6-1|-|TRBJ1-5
CAHNQGFRSNQPQHF
TGTGCCCATAACCAGGGGTTTAGGAGCAATCAGCCCCAGCATTTT
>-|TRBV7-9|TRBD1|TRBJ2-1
CASSSPTGTGGGDEQFF
TGTGCCAGCAGCTCACCAACCGGGACAGGGGGCGGAGATGAGCAGTTCTTC
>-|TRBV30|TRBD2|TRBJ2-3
CAWSLTSGSTDTQYF
TGTGCCTGGAGTTTAACTAGCGGGAGCACAGATACGCAGTATTTT
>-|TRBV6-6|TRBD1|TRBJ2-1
CASSYRDRAYNEQFF
TGTGCCAGCAGTTACAGGGACAGGGCTTACAATGAGCAGTTCTTC
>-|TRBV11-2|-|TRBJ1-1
CASSLTGRGTEAFF
TGTGCCAGCAGCCTGACAGGCCGGGGCACTGAAGCTTTCTTT
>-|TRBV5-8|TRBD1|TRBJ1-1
CASSFRGLWENTEAFF
TGTGCCAGCAGTTTCAGGGGGCTCTGGGAGAACACTGAAGCTTTCTTT
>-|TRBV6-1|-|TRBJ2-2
CASSERRIQLNTGELFF
TGTGCCAGCAGTGAAAGGAGGATCCAATTGAACACCGGGGAGCTGTTTTTT
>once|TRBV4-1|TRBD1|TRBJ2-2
CASSQGLETGGTGELFF
TGCGCCAGCAGCCAAGGATTAGAGACAGGGGGCACCGGGGAGCTGTTTTTT
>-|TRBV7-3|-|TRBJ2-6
CASSFRETGANVLTF
TGTGCCAGCAGCTTTAGGGAGACTGGGGCCAACGTCCTGACTTTC
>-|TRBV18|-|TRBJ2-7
CASSPPGPRGEQYF
TGTGCCAGCTCACCACCGGGGCCCCGAGGCGAGCAGTACTTC